This TCR beta chain was profiled in a study of cytomegalovirus exposure and HLA in healthy donors. Study conclusions and caveats: Later analysis suggested most CMV-associated TCR beta chains were HLA-restricted. Reports indicate that TCR beta sequences accurately predicted the HLA-A and HLA-B alleles of most subjects.

This clone was seen a single time. Antigen specificity is unknown. PCR employed 60 Vbeta and 13 Jbeta primers. Measured with immunoSEQ multiplex PCR; TCRdb has only the in-frame clones, and not every one. The top ten hold around 0.1% of the sample, which has about 200,000 clones, 70% to 85% seen once. Donors in the study were healthy people who gave bone marrow. CDR3 length equals 18 residues. Trimming took 2 bases from V and 0 from J, leaving 18 bases between them. The germline V gene encodes CDR1 SGHVS and CDR2 FQNEAQ. The sequence derives from a boy aged 2 to 9 in good health and CMV-seronegative. The genes are TRBV7-8 and TRBJ2-3, with D hard to call. The sample consisted of PBMCs. The CDR3 bases are TGTGCCAGCAGCTTACTGCAACCGAGTCTAGTTAGCACAGATACGCAGTATTTT. The encoded protein is CASSLLQPSLVSTDTQYF.